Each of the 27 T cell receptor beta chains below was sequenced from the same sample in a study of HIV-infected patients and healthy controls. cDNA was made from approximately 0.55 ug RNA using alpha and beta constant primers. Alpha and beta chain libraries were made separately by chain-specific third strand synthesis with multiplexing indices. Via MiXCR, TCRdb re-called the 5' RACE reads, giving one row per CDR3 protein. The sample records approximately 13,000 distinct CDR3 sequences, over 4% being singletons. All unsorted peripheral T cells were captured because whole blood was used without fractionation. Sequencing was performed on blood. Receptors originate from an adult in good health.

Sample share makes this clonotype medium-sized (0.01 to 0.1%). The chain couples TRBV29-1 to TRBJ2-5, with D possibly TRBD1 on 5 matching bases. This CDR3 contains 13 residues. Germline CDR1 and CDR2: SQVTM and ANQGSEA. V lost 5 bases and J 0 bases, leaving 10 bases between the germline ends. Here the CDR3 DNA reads TGCAGCGTTACAGGTCATGACCAAGAGACCCAGTACTTC. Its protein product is CSVTGHDQETQYF.

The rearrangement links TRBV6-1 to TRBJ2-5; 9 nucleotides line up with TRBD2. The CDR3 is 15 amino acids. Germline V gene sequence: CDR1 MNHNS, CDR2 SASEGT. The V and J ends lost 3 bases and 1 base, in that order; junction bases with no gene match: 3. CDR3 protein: CASSDLAGSQETQYF. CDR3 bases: TGTGCCAGCAGTGATCTAGCGGGATCCCAAGAGACCCAGTACTTC.

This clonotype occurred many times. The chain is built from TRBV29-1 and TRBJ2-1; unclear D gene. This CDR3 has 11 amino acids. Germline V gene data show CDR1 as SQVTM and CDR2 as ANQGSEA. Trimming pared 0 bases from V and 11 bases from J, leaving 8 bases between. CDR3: CSVEEGGQQFF. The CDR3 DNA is TGCAGCGTTGAAGAGGGCGGCCAGCAGTTCTTC.

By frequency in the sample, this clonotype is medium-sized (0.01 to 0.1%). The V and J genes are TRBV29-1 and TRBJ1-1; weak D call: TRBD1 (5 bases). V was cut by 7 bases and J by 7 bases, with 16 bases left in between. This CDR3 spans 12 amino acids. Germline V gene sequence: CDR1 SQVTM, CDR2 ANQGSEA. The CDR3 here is CSAREGFDEAFF. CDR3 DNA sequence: TGCAGCGCTCGGGAGGGGTTTGATGAAGCTTTCTTT.

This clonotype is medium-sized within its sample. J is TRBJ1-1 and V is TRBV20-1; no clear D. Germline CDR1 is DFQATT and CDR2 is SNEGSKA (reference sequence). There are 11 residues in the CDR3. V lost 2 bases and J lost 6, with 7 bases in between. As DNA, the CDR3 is TGCAGTGCTAGATTCGGCGCTGAAGCTTTCTTT. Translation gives CSARFGAEAFF.

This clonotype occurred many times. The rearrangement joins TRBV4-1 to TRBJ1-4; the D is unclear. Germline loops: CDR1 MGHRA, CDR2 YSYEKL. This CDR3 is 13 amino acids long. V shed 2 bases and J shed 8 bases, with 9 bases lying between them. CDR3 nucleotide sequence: TGCGCCAGCAGCCAATGGACCCGAGAAAAACTGTTTTTT. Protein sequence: CASSQWTREKLFF.

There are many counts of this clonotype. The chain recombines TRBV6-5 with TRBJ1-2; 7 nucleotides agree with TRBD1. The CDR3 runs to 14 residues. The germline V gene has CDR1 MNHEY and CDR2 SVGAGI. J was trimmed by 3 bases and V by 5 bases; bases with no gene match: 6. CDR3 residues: CASSPDRRDYGYTF. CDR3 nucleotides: TGTGCCAGCAGTCCGGACAGGAGGGACTATGGCTACACCTTC.

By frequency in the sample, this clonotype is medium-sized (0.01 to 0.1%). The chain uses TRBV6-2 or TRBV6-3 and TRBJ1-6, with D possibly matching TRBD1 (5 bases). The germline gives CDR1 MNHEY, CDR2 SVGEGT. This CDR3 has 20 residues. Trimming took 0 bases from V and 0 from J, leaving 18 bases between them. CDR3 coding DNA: TGTGCCAGCAGTTACTCGATGTTTACAGGCCGAAGCTCCTATAATTCACCCCTCCACTTT. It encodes CASSYSMFTGRSSYNSPLHF.

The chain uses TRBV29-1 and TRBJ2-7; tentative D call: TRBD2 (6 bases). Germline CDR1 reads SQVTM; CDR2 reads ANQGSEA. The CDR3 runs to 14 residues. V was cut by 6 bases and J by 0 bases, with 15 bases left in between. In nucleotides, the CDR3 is TGCAGCGTAAGCCGGGACTCCAGCTCCTACGAGCAGTACTTC. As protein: CSVSRDSSSYEQYF.

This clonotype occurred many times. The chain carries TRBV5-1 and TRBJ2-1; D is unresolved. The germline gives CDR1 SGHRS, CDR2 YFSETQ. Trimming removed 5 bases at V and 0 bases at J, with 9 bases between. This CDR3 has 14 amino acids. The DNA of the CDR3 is TGCGCCAGCAGGCCCCCGGGCTCCTACAATGAGCAGTTCTTC. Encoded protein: CASRPPGSYNEQFF.

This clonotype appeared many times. CDR3 amino acids: CATHQDRGHYGYSNQPQHF. The DNA of the CDR3 is TGTGCCACCCACCAGGACAGGGGACACTATGGCTATAGCAATCAGCCCCAGCATTTT. The rearrangement links TRBV6-4 to TRBJ1-5; 9 bases map to TRBD1. The CDR3 contains 19 residues. Trimming at V came to 10 bases and at J to 0 bases, leaving 19 bases not matched to a gene. Germline lookup yields CDR1 MRHNA and CDR2 SNTAGT.

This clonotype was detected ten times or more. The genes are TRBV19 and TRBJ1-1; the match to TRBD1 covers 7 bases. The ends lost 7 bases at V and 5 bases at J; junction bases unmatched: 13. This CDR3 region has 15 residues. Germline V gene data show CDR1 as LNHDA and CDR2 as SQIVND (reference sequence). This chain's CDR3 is CASISEGGRETEAFF. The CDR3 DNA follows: TGTGCCAGTATTTCGGAAGGGGGCCGGGAGACTGAAGCTTTCTTT.

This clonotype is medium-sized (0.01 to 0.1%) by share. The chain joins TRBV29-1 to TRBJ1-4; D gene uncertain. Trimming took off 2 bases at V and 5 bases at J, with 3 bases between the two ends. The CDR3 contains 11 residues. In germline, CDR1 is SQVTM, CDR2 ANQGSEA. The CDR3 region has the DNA TGCAGCGTTGAACGGAATGAAAAACTGTTTTTT. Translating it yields CSVERNEKLFF.

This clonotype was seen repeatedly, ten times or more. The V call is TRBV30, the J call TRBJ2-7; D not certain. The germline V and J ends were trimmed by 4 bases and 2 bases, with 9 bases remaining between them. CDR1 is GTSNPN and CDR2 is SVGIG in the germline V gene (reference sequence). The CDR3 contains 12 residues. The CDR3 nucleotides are TGTGCCTGGAAGTACCAGGCCTACGAGCAGTACTTC. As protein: CAWKYQAYEQYF.

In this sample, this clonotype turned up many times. CDR3 residues: CSVERGSSYNEQFF. The CDR3 bases are TGCAGCGTGGAGCGGGGAAGCTCCTACAATGAGCAGTTCTTC. This rearrangement joins TRBV29-1 to TRBJ2-1; 7 bases agree with TRBD2. The ends lost 6 bases at V and 0 bases at J; junction bases unmatched: 5. Germline values: CDR1 SQVTM, CDR2 ANQGSEA. This CDR3 contains 14 residues.

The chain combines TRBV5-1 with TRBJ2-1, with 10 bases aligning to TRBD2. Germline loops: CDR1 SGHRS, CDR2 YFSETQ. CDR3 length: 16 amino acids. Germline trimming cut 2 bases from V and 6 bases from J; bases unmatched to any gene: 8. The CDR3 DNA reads TGCGCCAGCAGCTTCTCCCAGCGGGGGGGCTCCAATGAGCAGTTCTTC. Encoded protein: CASSFSQRGGSNEQFF.

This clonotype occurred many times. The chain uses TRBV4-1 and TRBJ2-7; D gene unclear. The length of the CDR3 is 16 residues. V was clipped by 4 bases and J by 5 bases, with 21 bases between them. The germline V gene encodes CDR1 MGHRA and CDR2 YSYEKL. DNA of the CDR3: TGCGCCAGCAGCCCGACTGTAACGGTCGCAGGTAACGAGCAGTACTTC. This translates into CASSPTVTVAGNEQYF.

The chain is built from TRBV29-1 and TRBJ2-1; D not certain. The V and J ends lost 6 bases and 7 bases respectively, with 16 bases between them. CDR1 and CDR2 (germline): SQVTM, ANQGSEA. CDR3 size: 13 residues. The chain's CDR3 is CSVHASVINEQFF. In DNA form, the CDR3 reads TGCAGCGTGCACGCGTCTGTGATAAATGAGCAGTTCTTC.

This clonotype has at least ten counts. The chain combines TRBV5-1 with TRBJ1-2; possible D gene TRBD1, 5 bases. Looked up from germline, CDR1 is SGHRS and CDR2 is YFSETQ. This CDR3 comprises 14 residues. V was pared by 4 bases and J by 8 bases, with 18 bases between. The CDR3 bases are TGCGCCAGCAGCCCCGGGACCCCGAGGGAGGGCTACACCTTC. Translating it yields CASSPGTPREGYTF.

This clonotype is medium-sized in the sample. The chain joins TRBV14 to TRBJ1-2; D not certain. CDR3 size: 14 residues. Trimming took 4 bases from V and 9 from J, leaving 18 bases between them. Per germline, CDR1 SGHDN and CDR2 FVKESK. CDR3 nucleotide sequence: TGTGCCAGCAGCCCCCGTTCGGGGTATCAGCGCTACACCTTC. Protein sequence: CASSPRSGYQRYTF.

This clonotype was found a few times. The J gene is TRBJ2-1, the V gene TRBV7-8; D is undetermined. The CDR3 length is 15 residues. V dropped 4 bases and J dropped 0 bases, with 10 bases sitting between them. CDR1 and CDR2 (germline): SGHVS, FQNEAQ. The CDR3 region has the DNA TGTGCCAGCAGCTACGACGGGTACTCCTACAATGAGCAGTTCTTC. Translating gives CASSYDGYSYNEQFF. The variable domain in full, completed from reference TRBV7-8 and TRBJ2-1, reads GAGVSQSPRYKVAKRGQDVALRCDPISGHVSLFWYQQALGQGPEFLTYFQNEAQLDKSGLPSDRFFAERPEGSVSTLKIQRTQQEDSAVYLCASSYDGYSYNEQFFGPGTRLTVL.

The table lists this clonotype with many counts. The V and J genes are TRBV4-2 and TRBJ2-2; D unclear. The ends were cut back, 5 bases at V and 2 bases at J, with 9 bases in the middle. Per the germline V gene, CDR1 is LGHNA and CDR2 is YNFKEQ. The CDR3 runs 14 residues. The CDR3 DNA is TGTGCCAGCAGCAACCGTCCAAACACCGGGGAGCTGTTTTTT. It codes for CASSNRPNTGELFF.

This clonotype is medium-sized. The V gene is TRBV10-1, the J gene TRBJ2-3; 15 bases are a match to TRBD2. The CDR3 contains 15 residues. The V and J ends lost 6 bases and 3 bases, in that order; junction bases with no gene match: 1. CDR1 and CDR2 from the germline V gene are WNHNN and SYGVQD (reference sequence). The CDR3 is CASSGTSGGTDTQYF. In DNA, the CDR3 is TGCGCCAGCAGCGGGACTAGCGGGGGGACAGATACGCAGTATTTT.

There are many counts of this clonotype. The DNA of the CDR3 is TGTGCCACCAGCAGGCCGGGCGGACAGACGTACAATGAGCAGTTCTTC. Translated: CATSRPGGQTYNEQFF. V gene TRBV15 combines with J gene TRBJ2-1; maybe TRBD1 (6 bases). This CDR3 is 16 amino acids long. The germline CDR1 and CDR2 sequences are LNHNV and YYDKDF (reference sequence). V lost 3 bases, J lost 4 bases, and 16 bases lay in between.

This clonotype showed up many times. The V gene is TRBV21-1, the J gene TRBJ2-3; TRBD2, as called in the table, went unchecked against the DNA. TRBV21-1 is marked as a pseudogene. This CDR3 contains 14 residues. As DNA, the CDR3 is TGTGCCAGCAGCAAACTAGTTATGACAGATACGCAGTATTTT. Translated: CASSKLVMTDTQYF.

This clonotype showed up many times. The CDR3 DNA sequence: TGCGCCAGCAGCCCCGGACTAGCGGGGGGACACTTCCAAGAGACCCAGTACTTC. Encoded protein: CASSPGLAGGHFQETQYF. The chain carries TRBV5-1 and TRBJ2-5; 14 bases are a match to TRBD2. CDR1 is SGHRS, CDR2 YFSETQ, per germline. V shed 4 bases and J 1 base; nucleotides not matched to a gene: 9. This CDR3 spans 18 amino acids.

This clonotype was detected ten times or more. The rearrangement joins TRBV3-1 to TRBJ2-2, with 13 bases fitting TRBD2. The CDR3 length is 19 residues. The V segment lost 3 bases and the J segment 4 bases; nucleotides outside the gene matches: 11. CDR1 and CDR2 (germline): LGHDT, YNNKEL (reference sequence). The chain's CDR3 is CASSQTTSTSGGTTGELFF. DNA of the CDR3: TGTGCCAGCAGCCAGACAACTTCGACTAGCGGGGGGACCACCGGGGAGCTGTTTTTT.